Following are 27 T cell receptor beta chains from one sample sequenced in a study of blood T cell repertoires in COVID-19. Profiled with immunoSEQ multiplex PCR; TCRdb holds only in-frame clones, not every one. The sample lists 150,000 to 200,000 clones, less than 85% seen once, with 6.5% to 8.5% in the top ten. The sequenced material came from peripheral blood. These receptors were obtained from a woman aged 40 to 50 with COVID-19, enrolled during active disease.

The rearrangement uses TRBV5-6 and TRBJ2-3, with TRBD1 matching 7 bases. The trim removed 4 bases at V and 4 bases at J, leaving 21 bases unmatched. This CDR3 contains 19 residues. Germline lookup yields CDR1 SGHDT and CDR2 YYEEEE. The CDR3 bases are TGTGCCAGCAGCCTCCCGGGGACAGACGGGGATAGGGGGCCAGATACGCAGTATTTT. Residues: CASSLPGTDGDRGPDTQYF.

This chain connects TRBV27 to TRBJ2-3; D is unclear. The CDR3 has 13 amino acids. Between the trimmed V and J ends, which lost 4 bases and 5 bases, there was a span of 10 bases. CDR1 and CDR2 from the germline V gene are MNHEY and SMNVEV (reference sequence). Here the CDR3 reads CASSWALLDTQYF. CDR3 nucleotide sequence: TGTGCCAGCAGTTGGGCCCTCTTAGATACGCAGTATTTT.

The CDR3 is CASRKVNLAGKEQFF. The CDR3 DNA follows: TGTGCCAGTAGGAAGGTGAATCTAGCGGGCAAGGAGCAGTTCTTC. The rearrangement uses TRBV19 and TRBJ2-1; TRBD2 matches at 8 bases. V gave up 6 bases and J gave up 10 bases; unmatched junction bases: 14. Germline V lookup: CDR1 LNHDA, CDR2 SQIVND (reference sequence). The CDR3 spans 15 residues.

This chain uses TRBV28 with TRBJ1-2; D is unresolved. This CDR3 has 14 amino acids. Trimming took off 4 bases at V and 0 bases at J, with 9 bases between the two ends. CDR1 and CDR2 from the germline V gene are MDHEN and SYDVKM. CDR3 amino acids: CASSSITTNYGYTF. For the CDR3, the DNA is TGTGCCAGCAGTTCGATCACTACTAACTATGGCTACACCTTC.

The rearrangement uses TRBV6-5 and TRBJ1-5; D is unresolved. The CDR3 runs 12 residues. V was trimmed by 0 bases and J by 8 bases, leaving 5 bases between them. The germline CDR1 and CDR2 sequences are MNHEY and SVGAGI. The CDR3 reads CASSYSREPQHF. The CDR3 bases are TGTGCCAGCAGTTACTCGAGGGAGCCCCAGCATTTT.

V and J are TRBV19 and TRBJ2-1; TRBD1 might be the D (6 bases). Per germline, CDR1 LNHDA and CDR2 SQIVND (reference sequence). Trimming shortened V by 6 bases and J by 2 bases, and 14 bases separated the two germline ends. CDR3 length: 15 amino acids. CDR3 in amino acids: CASSFPKGAYNEQFF. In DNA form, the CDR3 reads TGTGCCAGTAGCTTCCCGAAGGGGGCCTACAATGAGCAGTTCTTC.

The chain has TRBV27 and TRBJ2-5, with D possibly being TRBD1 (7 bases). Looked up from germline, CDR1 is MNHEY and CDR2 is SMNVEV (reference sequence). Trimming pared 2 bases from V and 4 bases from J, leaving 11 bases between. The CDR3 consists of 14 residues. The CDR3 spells CASSLHRGGETQYF. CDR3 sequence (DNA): TGTGCCAGCAGTTTACACAGGGGAGGAGAGACCCAGTACTTC.

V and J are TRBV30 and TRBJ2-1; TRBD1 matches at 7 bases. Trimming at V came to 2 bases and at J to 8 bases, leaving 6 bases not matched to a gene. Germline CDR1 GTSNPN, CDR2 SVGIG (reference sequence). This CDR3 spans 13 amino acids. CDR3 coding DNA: TGTGCCTGGAGTTTCACAGGGGCCCATGAGCAGTTCTTC. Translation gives CAWSFTGAHEQFF.

The CDR3 sequence: CASSSGLREKYEQYF. The CDR3 region has the DNA TGCGCCAGCAGCTCGGGACTCCGTGAGAAATACGAGCAGTACTTC. The chain carries TRBV5-1 and TRBJ2-7, with a tentative D call TRBD2 (6 bases). Trimming shortened V by 3 bases and J by 4 bases, and 17 bases separated the two germline ends. Germline lookup yields CDR1 SGHRS and CDR2 YFSETQ. This CDR3 is built from 15 residues.

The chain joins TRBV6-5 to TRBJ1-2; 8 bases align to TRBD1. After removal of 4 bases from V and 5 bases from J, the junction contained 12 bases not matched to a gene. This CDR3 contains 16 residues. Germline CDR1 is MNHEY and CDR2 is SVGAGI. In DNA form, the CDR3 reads TGTGCCAGCAGTTGGACCTCGGACAGGGTAAAATATGGCTACACCTTC. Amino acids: CASSWTSDRVKYGYTF.

CDR3 protein: CASSQLEQFSGNTIYF. The DNA for the CDR3 is TGTGCCAGCAGCCAATTAGAACAGTTCTCTGGAAACACCATATATTTT. The chain employs TRBV16 and TRBJ1-3; D gene uncertain. Germline V gives CDR1 KGHSY, CDR2 FQNENV. The CDR3 has 16 residues. V lost 1 base to trimming and J lost 0 bases, with 10 bases between them. Full variable domain (remainder filled in from reference TRBV16 and TRBJ1-3): GEEVAQTPKHLVRGEGQKAKLYCAPIKGHSYVFWYQQVLKNEFKFLISFQNENVFDETGMPKERFSAKCLPNSPCSLEIQATKLEDSAVYFCASSQLEQFSGNTIYFGEGSWLTVV.

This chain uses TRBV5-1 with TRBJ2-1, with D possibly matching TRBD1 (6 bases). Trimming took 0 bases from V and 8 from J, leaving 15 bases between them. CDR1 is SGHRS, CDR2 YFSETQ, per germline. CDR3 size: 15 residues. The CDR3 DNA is TGCGCCAGCAGCTTGGCAGGGGTCGCAAGGGATGAGCAGTTCTTC. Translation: CASSLAGVARDEQFF.

CDR3 region: CATSETKTGPETQYF. In nucleotides, the CDR3 is TGTGCCACCAGTGAAACTAAGACAGGGCCAGAGACCCAGTACTTC. This rearrangement joins TRBV24-1 to TRBJ2-5; 7 bases line up with TRBD1. Germline loops: CDR1 KGHDR, CDR2 SFDVKD. The CDR3 length is 15 residues. The V and J ends lost 4 bases and 4 bases, in that order; junction bases with no gene match: 8.

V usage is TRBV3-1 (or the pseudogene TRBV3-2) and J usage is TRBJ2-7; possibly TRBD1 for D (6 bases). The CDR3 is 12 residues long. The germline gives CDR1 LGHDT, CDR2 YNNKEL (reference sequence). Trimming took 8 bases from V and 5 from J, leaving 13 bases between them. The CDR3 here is CASLGGSHEQYF. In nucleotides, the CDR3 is TGTGCCAGCCTTGGGGGCAGCCACGAGCAGTACTTC.

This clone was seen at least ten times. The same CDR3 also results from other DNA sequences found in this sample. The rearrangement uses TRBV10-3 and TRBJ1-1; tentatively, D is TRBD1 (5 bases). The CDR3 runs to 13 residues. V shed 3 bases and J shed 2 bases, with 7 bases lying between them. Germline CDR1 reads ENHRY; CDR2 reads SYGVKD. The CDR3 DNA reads TGTGCCATCAGTGACAGGGTCAACACTGAAGCTTTCTTT. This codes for CAISDRVNTEAFF.

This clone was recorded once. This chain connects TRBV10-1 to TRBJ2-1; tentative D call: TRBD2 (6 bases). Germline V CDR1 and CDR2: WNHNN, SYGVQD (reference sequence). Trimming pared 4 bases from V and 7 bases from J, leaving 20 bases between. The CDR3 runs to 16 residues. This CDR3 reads CASSVRRDVGRNEQFF. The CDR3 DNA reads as TGCGCCAGCAGTGTGAGGAGAGATGTGGGGAGGAATGAGCAGTTCTTC.

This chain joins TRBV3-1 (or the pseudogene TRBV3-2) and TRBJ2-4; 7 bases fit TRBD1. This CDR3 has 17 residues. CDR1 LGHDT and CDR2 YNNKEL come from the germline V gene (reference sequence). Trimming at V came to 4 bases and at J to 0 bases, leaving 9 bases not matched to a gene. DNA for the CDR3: TGTGCCAGCAGCCCAGCAGTAGGGGGCCTAGCCAAAAACATTCAGTACTTC. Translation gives CASSPAVGGLAKNIQYF.

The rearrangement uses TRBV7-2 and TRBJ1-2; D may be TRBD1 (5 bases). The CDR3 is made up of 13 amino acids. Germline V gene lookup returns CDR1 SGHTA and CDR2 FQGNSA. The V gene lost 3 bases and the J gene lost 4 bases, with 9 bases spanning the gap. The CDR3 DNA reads TGTGCCAGCAGCTTGACAGTTATCTATGGCTACACCTTC. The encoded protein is CASSLTVIYGYTF.

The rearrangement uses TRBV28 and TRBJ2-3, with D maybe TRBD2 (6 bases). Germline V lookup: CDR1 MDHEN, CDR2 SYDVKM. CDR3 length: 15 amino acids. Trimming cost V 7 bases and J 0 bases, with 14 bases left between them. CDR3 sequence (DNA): TGTGCCAGCACCCCGGACTATACTAGCACAGATACGCAGTATTTT. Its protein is CASTPDYTSTDTQYF.

Here the CDR3 reads CASSLAGGGYTGELFF. The CDR3 coding sequence is TGTGCCAGCAGCTTGGCCGGGGGGGGCTACACCGGGGAGCTGTTTTTT. The chain has TRBV5-4 and TRBJ2-2; 8 bases are shared with TRBD2. V gave up 0 bases and J gave up 3 bases; unmatched junction bases: 4. This CDR3 comprises 16 residues. Germline lookup yields CDR1 SGHNT and CDR2 YYREEE (reference sequence).

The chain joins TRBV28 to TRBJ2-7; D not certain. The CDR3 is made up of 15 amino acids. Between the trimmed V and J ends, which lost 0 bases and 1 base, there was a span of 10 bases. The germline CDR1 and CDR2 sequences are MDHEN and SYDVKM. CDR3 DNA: TGTGCCAGCAGTTTATGGGCAGGCCCATCCTACGAGCAGTACTTC. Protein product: CASSLWAGPSYEQYF.

The CDR3 sequence: CASSLGSHRDGSYEQYF. For the CDR3, the DNA is TGTGCCAGCAGCTTAGGATCTCACAGGGACGGCTCCTACGAGCAGTACTTC. The rearrangement joins TRBV11-2 to TRBJ2-7; TRBD1 might be the D (6 bases). Per the germline V gene, CDR1 is SGHAT and CDR2 is FQNNGV. The CDR3 is 17 amino acids. Trimming shortened V by 1 base and J by 0 bases, and 16 bases separated the two germline ends.

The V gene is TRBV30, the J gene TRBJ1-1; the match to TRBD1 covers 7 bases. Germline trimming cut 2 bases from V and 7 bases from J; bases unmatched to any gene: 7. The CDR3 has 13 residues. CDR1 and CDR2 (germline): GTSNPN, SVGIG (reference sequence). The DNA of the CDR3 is TGTGCCTGGAGTTTCCGACAGGGTAGTGAAGCTTTCTTT. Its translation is CAWSFRQGSEAFF.

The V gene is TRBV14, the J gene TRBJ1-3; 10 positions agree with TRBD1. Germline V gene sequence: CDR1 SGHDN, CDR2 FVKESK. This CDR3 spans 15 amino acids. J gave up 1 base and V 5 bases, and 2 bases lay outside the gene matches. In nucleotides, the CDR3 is TGTGCCAGCAGCGGACAGGGGGTTTCTGGAAACACCATATATTTT. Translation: CASSGQGVSGNTIYF.

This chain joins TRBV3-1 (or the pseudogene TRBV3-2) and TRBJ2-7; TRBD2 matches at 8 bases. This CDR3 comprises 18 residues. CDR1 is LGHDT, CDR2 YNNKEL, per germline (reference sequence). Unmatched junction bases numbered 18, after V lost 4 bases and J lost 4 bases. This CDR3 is CASSPDAAPGLEAYEQYF. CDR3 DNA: TGTGCCAGCAGCCCGGATGCAGCACCGGGACTAGAGGCGTACGAGCAGTACTTC.

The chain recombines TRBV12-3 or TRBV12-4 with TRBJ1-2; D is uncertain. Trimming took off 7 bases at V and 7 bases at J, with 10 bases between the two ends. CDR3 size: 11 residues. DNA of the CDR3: TGTGCCAGCATCCGCGGGGTTGGCTACACCTTC. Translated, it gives CASIRGVGYTF.

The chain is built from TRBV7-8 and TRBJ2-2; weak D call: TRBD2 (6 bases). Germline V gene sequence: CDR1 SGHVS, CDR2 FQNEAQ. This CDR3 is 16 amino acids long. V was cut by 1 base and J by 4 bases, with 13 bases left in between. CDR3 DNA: TGTGCCAGCAGCTTAGTTGCTCTGGGGGGCACCGGGGAGCTGTTTTTT. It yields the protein CASSLVALGGTGELFF. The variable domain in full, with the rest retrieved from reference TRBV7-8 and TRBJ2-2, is GAGVSQSPRYKVAKRGQDVALRCDPISGHVSLFWYQQALGQGPEFLTYFQNEAQLDKSGLPSDRFFAERPEGSVSTLKIQRTQQEDSAVYLCASSLVALGGTGELFFGEGSRLTVL.